One TCR beta chain is described in this entry. Its antigen is undetermined. One entry per CDR3 protein results from TCRdb running MiXCR on the 5' RACE reads. The table lists hundreds of thousands of distinct CDR3 sequences, over 15% of them singletons. The sample originates from a study of T-cell memory formation after mild COVID-19. The study's findings and limits: Clones shrinking between day 15 and 85 showed a balanced CD4/CD8 split, and those that grew later tilted toward CD4+. Detection of some responders pre-infection suggested pre-existing cross-reactive memory T cells participated.

The TCR sequence derives from an adult woman who had mild COVID-19 (a few samples of this study predate the infection). Cell type and time point are not known. Sequencing was carried out using PBMCs or a T cell subset sorted from them (not recorded which).

The DNA of the CDR3 is TGTGCCAGCAGCTTAGCCTGGGACGGACCAGATACGCAGTATTTT. Encoded protein: CASSLAWDGPDTQYF. The V gene is TRBV7-6, the J gene TRBJ2-3; the D call may be TRBD1 or TRBD2 (5 bases each). Trimming shortened V by 0 bases and J by 4 bases, and 11 bases separated the two germline ends. Germline assignment: CDR1 SGHVS and CDR2 FNYEAQ. The CDR3 covers 15 residues.